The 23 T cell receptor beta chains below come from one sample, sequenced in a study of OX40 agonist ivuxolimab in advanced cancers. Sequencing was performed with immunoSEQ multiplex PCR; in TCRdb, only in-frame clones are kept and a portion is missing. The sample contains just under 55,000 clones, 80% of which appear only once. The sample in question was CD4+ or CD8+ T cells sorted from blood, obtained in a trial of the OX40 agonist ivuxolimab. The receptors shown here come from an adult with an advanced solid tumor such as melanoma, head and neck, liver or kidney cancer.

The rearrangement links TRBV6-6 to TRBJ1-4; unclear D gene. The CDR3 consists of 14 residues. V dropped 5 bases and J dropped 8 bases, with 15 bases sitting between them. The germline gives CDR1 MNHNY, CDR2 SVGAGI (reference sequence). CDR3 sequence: CASSTGKRVEKLFF. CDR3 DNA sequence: TGTGCCAGCAGTACCGGGAAGAGGGTCGAAAAACTGTTTTTT.

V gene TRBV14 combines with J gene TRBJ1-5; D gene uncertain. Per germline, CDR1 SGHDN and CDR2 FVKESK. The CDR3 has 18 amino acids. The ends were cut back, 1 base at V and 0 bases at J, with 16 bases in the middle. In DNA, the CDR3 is TGTGCCAGCAGCCAAGCAGATGTGGCAACTTATAGCAATCAGCCCCAGCATTTT. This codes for CASSQADVATYSNQPQHF.

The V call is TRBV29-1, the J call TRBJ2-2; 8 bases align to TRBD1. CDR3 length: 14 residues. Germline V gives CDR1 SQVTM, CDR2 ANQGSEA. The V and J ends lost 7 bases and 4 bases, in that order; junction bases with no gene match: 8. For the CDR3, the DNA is TGCAGCGCCACCAGGGGGCGCGTCACCGGGGAGCTGTTTTTT. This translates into CSATRGRVTGELFF.

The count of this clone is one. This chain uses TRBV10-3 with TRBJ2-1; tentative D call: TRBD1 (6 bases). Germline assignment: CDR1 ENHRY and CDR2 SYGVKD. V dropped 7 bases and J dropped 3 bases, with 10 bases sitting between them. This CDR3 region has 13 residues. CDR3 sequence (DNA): TGTGCCATCAAGCGACAGGACTACAATGAGCAGTTCTTC. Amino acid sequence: CAIKRQDYNEQFF.

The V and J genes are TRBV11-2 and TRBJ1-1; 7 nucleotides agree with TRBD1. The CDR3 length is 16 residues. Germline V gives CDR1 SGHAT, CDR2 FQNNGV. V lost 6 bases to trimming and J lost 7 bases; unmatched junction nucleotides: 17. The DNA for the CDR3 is TGTGCCAGCAGGTATAAATACAGGGGTCAAGCAGGTGAAGCTTTCTTT. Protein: CASRYKYRGQAGEAFF.

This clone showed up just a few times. CDR3 amino acids: CAISLTSNTEAFF. CDR3 nucleotides: TGTGCCATCAGTCTGACATCGAACACTGAAGCTTTCTTT. The chain joins TRBV10-3 to TRBJ1-1; no definite D call. Looked up from germline, CDR1 is ENHRY and CDR2 is SYGVKD. The CDR3 runs to 13 residues. V lost 5 bases and J lost 1, with 8 bases in between.

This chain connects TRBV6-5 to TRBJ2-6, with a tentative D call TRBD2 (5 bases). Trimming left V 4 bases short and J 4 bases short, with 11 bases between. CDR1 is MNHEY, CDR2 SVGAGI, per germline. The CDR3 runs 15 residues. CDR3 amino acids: CASSSGGIGANVLTF. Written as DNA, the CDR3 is TGTGCCAGCAGTTCCGGAGGTATAGGGGCCAACGTCCTGACTTTC.

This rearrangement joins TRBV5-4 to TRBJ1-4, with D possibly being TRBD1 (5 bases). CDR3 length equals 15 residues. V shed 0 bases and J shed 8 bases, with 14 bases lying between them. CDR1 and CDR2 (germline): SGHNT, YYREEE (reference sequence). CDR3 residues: CASSLAAGEGEKLFF. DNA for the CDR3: TGTGCCAGCAGCTTGGCCGCGGGGGAGGGAGAAAAACTGTTTTTT. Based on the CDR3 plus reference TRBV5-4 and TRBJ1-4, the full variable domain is ETGVTQSPTHLIKTRGQQVTLRCSSQSGHNTVSWYQQALGQGPQFIFQYYREEENGRGNFPPRFSGLQFPNYSSELNVNALELDDSALYLCASSLAAGEGEKLFFGSGTQLSVL.

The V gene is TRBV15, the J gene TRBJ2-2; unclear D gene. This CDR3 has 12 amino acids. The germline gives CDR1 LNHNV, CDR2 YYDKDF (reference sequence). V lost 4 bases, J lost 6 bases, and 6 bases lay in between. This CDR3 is CATSKPSGELFF. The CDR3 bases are TGTGCCACCAGCAAACCATCCGGGGAGCTGTTTTTT.

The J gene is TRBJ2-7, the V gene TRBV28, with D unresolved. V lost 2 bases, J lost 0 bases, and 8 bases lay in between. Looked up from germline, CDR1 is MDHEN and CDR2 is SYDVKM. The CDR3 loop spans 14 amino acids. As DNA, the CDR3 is TGTGCCAGCAGTTTACTCGATAGCTCCTACGAGCAGTACTTC. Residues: CASSLLDSSYEQYF.

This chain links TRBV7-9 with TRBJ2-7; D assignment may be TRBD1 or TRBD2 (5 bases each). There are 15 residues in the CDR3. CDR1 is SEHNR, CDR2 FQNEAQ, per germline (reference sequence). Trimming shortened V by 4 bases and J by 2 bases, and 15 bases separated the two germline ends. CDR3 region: CASSSGRGATYEQYF. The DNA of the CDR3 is TGTGCCAGCAGCTCGGGTAGGGGAGCTACCTACGAGCAGTACTTC.

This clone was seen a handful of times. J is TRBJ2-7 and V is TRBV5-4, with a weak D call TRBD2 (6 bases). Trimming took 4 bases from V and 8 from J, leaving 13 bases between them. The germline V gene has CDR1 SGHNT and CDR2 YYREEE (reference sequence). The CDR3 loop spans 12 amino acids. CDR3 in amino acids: CASSVGDLQQYF. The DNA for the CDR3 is TGTGCCAGCAGCGTCGGGGACTTACAGCAGTACTTC.

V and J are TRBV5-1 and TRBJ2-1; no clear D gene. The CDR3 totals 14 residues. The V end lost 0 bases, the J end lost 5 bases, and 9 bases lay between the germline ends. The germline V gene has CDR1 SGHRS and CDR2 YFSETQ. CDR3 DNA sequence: TGCGCCAGCAGCTTGGTAGGCAGCCACAATGAGCAGTTCTTC. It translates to CASSLVGSHNEQFF.

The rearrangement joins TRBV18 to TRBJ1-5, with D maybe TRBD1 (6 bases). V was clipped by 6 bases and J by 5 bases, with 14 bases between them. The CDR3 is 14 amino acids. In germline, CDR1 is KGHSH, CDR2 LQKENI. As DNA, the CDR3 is TGTGCCAGCTCTTACAGGGAGGGGGATCAGCCCCAGCATTTT. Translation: CASSYREGDQPQHF.

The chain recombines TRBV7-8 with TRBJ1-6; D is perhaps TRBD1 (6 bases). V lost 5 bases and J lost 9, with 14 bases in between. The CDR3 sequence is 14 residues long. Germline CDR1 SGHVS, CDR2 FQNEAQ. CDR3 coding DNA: TGTGCCAGCAGCGTCCGGACAGAGCGTTCACCCCTCCACTTT. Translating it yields CASSVRTERSPLHF.

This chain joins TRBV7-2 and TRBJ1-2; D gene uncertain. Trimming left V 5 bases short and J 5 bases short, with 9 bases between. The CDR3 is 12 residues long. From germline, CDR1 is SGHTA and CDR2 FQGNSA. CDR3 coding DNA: TGTGCCAGCAGCCCGACAACATATGGCTACACCTTC. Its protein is CASSPTTYGYTF.

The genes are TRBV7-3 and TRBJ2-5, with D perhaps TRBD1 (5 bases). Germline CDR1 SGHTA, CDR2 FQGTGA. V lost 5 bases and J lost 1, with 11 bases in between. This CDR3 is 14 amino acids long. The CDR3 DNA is TGTGCCAGCAGCCAAACAGGACCCCAAGAGACCCAGTACTTC. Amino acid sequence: CASSQTGPQETQYF.

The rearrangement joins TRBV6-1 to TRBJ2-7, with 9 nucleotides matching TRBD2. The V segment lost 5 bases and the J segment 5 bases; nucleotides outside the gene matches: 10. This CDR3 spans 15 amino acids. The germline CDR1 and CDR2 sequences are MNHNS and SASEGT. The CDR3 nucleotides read TGTGCCAGCAGTTCCCTTTGGAGCGGGAGGAACGAGCAGTACTTC. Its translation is CASSSLWSGRNEQYF.

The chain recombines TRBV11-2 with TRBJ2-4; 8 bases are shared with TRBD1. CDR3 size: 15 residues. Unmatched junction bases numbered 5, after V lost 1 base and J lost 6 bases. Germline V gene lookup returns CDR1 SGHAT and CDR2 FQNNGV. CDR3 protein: CASSLVGTGGNIQYF. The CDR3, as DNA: TGTGCCAGCAGCTTAGTAGGGACAGGCGGAAACATTCAGTACTTC.

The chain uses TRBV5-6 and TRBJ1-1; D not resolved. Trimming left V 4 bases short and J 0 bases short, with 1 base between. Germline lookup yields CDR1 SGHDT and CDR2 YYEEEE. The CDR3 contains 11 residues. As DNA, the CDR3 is TGTGCCAGCAGCCTGAACACTGAAGCTTTCTTT. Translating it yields CASSLNTEAFF.

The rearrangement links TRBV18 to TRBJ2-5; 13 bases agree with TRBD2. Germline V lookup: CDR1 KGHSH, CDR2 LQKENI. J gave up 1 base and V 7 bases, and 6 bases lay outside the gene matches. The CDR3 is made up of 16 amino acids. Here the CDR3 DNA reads TGTGCCAGCTTTACGGGACTAGCGGGACTCCAAGAGACCCAGTACTTC. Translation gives CASFTGLAGLQETQYF.

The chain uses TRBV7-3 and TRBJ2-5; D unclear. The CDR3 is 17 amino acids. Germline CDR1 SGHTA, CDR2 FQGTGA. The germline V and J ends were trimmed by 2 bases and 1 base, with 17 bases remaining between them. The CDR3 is CASSLVGSQASQETQYF. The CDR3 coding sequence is TGTGCCAGCAGCTTAGTAGGGTCCCAGGCGTCCCAAGAGACCCAGTACTTC.

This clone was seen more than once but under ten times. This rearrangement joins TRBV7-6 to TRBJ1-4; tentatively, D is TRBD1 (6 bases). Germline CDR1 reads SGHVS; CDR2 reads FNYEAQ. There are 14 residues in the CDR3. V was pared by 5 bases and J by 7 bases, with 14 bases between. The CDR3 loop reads CASSPTGRGEKLFF. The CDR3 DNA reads TGTGCCAGCAGCCCAACAGGGAGAGGTGAAAAACTGTTTTTT.